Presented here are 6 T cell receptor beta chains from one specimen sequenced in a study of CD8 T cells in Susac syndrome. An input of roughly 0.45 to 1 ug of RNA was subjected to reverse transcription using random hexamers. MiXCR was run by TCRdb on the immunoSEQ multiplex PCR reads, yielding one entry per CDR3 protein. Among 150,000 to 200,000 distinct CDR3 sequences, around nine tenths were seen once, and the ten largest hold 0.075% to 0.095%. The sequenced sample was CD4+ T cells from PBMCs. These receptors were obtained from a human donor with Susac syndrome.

In DNA form, the CDR3 reads TGCGCCAGCAGCCAGCGGTCAATAGGAACCTACGAGCAGTACTTC. It translates to CASSQRSIGTYEQYF. The gene calls are TRBV5-1 and TRBJ2-7, with D possibly TRBD2 on 5 matching bases. Per the germline V gene, CDR1 is SGHRS and CDR2 is YFSETQ. With 4 bases removed from V and 2 bases from J, the gap between germline ends came to 16 bases. This CDR3 region has 15 residues.

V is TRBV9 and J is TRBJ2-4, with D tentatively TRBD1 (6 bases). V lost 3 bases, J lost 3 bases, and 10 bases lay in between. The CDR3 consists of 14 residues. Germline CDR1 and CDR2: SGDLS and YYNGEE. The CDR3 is CASSGTGSKNIQYF. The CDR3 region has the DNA TGTGCCAGCAGCGGAACAGGGAGCAAAAACATTCAGTACTTC.

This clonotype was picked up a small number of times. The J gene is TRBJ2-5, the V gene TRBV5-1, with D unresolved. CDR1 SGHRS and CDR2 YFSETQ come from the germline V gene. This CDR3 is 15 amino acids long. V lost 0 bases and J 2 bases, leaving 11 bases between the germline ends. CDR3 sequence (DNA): TGCGCCAGCAGCTTGGCCTTCAGGCAGCAAGAGACCCAGTACTTC. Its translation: CASSLAFRQQETQYF.

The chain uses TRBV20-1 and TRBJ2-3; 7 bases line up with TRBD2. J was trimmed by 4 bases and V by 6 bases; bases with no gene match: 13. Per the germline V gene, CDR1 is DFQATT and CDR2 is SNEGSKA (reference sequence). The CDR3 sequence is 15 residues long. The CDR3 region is CSAPPKRGPPDTQYF. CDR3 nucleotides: TGCAGTGCCCCCCCAAAGCGGGGCCCGCCAGATACGCAGTATTTT.

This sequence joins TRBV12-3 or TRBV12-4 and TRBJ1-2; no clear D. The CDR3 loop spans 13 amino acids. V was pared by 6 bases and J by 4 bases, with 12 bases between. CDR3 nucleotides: TGTGCCAGCAGCTTCCAAGAAATCTATGGCTACACCTTC. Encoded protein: CASSFQEIYGYTF.

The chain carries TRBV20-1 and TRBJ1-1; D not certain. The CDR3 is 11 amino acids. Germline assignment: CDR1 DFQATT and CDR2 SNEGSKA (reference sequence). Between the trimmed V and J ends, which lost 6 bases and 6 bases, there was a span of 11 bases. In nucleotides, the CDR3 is TGCAGTGCGGGGAGATACGCTGAAGCTTTCTTT. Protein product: CSAGRYAEAFF.